Sequencing of this TCR beta chain was carried out in a study of OX40 agonist ivuxolimab in advanced cancers. At the level of the whole study: The costimulatory receptor OX40 (CD134) was targeted by ivuxolimab, a fully human IgG2 agonistic monoclonal antibody. The paper reports the monotherapy dose-escalation portion (N = 52 patients) of the phase I ivuxolimab trial. Of the approximately 50 dose-escalation patients, hepatocellular carcinoma was present in around 20, melanoma in some 15, renal cell carcinoma in 9 and head and neck cancer in 9. Intravenous ivuxolimab was administered to patients every 2 weeks at six dose levels: 0.01, 0.1, 0.3, 1.5, 3 and 10 mg/kg. The purpose of peripheral TCRbeta sequencing was to test whether ivuxolimab changed TCR sequence diversity and led to clonal T-cell expansion. The dose-escalation cohort was about 87% male with a mean age of around 62 years, ranging from roughly 23 to 90. Partial responses occurred in three dose-escalation patients, of whom one had hepatocellular carcinoma and two had cutaneous melanoma. Prior anti-PD-1, anti-PD-L1 or anti-CTLA-4 therapy was permitted, and less than 45% of dose-escalation patients had received checkpoint inhibitors.

From V the trimming removes 5 bases and from J it removes 10 bases, while the gene matches leave 7 bases of the junction unaccounted for. CDR1 and CDR2, per the germline V gene, are MDHEN and SYDVKM. The CDR3 holds 15 amino acids from the cysteine to the phenylalanine. Just the 45-base CDR3 DNA is kept, in frame starting at base 1. Patients with a history of autoimmune disease or receiving systemic immunosuppression were excluded from the trial. In every dose cohort, peripheral blood was drawn for TCR sequencing at baseline, cycle 4 day 1, and cycle 7 day 1. The samples were drawn from a first-in-human, open-label, multicenter phase I dose-escalation trial of ivuxolimab. The trial enrolled adults with locally advanced or metastatic head and neck squamous cell, hepatocellular, melanoma or renal cell carcinoma. CD4+ and CD8+ T cells were sorted separately from peripheral blood before TCR sequencing.

About this clone itself: Its antigen is unknown. No per-base quality is available; no much larger clone lies one base away.

Genomic DNA was extracted from sorted cells for sequencing of the TCRbeta CDR3 region. The immunoSEQ Assay was used for sequencing of TCRbeta CDR3 regions. Held by TCRdb, this immuneACCESS table contains in-frame sequences only and omits some clones. Under half of the omission traces to an unresolved V gene where checked; the cause of the rest is unknown. The sample profile shows over 95,000 clones; over 75% of them were found once. The biggest ten clones account for 0.3% to 0.4% of the sample. Study-wide findings and limitations: On average, CD8+ T cells showed more expanded clones than CD4+ T cells after ivuxolimab. Low levels of normalized T-cell clonal expansion were also shown by some nonresponding patients. Antigen specificity was not determined for the clonally expanded peripheral T cells. In the 0.1-3.0 mg/kg groups, partial responders had among the lowest normalized peripheral clonal expansion, particularly in CD8+ T cells. At doses from 0.1 to 3.0 mg/kg, clonal expansion was seen in both CD4+ and CD8+ blood T cells between baseline and week 6.

This specimen consisted of CD4+ or CD8+ T cells sorted from blood, obtained in a trial of the OX40 agonist ivuxolimab. The receptor comes from an adult with an advanced solid tumor such as melanoma, head and neck, liver or kidney cancer. The rearranged segments are TRBV28 and TRBJ2-1; the junction holds 14 bases that match TRBD2. In nucleotides, the sequence is TGTGCCAGCAGTCCCTGGACTAGCGGGAGGTTGGAGCAGTTCTTC. It translates as CASSPWTSGRLEQFF.